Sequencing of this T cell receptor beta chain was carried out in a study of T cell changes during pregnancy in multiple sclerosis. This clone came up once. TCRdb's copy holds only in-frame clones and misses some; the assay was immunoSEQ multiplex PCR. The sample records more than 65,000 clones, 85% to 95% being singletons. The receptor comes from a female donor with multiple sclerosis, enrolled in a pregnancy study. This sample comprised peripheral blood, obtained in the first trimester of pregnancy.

The CDR3 reads CASSTRGTESYEQYF. The DNA of the CDR3 is TGTGCCAGTAGTACCCGCGGGACAGAGTCCTACGAGCAGTACTTC. The chain has TRBV19 and TRBJ2-7; possible D gene TRBD1, 7 bases. Germline assignment: CDR1 LNHDA and CDR2 SQIVND (reference sequence). V lost 4 bases to trimming and J lost 1 base, with 14 bases between them. The CDR3 totals 15 residues.